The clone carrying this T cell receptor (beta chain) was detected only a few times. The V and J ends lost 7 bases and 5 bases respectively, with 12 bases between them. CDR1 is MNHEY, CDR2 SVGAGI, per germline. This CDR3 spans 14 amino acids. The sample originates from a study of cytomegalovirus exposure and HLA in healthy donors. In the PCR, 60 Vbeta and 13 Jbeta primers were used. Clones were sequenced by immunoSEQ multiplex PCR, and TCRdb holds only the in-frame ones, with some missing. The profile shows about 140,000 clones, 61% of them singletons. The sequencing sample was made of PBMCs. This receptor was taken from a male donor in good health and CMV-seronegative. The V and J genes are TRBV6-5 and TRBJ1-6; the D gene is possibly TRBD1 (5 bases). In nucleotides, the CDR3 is TGTGCCAGCACCAGGGAAATCGATAATTCACCCCTCCACTTT. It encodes CASTREIDNSPLHF.